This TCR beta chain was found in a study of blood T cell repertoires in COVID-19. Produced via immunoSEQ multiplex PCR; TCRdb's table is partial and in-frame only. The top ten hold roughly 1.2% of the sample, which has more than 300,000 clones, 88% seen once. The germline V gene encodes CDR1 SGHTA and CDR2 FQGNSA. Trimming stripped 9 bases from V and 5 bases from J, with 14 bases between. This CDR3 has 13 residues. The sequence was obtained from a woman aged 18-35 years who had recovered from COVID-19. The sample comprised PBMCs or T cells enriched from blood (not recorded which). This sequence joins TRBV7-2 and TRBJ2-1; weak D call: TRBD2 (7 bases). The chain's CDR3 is CASRRGGNNEQFF. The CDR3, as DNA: TGTGCCAGTCGGAGGGGGGGAAACAATGAGCAGTTCTTC.